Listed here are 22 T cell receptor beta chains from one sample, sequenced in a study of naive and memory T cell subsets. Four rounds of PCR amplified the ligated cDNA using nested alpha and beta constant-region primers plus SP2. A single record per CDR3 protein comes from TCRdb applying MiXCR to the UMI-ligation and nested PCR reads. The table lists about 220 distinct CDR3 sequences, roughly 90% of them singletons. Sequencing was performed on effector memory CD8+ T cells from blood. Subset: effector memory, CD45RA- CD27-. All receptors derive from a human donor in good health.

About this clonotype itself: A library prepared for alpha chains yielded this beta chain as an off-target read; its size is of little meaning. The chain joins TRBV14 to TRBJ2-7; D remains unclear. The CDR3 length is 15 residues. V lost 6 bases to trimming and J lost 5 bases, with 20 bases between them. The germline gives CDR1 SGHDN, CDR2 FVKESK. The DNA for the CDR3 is TGTGCCAGCAGTCTAGGCCTCGCACTGCATAACGAGCAGTACTTC. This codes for CASSLGLALHNEQYF.

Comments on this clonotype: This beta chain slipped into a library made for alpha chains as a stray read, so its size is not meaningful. DNA of the CDR3: TGCAGTGCTAGCAAACAGGGGGCGTCCACCGGGGAGCTGTTTTTT. Translated, it gives CSASKQGASTGELFF. The gene calls are TRBV20-1 and TRBJ2-2, with 9 bases that match TRBD1. There are 15 residues in the CDR3. Germline CDR1 and CDR2: DFQATT and SNEGSKA (reference sequence). V shed 3 bases, J shed 4 bases, and the junction held 6 bases outside the gene matches.

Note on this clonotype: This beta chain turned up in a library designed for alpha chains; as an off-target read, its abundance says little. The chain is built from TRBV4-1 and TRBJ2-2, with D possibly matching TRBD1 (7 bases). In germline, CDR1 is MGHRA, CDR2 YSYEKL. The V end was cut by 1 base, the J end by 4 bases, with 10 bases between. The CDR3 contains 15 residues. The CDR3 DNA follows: TGCGCCAGCAGCCAAGCAGGGGGGCGCACCGGGGAGCTGTTTTTT. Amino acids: CASSQAGGRTGELFF.

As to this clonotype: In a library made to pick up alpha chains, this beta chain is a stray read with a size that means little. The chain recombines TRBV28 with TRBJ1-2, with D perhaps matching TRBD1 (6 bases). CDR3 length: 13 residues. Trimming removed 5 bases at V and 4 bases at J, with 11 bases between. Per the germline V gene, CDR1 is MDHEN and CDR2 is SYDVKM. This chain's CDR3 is CASSLGGGYGYTF. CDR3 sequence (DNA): TGTGCCAGCAGTCTAGGGGGGGGCTATGGCTACACCTTC.

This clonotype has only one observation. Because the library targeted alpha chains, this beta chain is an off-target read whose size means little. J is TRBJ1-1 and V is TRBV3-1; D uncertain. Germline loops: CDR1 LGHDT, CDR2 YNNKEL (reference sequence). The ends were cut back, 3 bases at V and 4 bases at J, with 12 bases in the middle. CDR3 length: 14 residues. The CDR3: CASSHNMRVTEAFF. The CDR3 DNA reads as TGTGCCAGCAGCCATAACATGAGGGTCACTGAAGCTTTCTTT.

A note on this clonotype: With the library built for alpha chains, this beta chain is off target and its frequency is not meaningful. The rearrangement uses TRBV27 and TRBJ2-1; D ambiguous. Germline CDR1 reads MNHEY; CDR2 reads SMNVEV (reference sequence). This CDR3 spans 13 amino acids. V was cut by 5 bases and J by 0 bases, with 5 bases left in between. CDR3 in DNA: TGTGCCAGCAGTCTTAGCTCCTACAATGAGCAGTTCTTC. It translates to CASSLSSYNEQFF.

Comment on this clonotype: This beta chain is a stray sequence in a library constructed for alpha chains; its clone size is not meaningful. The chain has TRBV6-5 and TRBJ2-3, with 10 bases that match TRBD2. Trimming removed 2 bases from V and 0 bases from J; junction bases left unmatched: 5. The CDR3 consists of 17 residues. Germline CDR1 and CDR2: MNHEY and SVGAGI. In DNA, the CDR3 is TGTGCCAGCAGTTACCTAGCGGGGGTGAGAAGCACAGATACGCAGTATTTT. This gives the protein CASSYLAGVRSTDTQYF.

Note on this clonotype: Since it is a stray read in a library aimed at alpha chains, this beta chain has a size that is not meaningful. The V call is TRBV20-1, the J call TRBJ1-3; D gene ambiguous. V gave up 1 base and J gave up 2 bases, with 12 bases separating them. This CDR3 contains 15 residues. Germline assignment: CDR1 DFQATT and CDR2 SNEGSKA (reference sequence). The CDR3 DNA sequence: TGCAGTGCTAGAGTTTTGGACGGCGCTGGAAACACCATATATTTT. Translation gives CSARVLDGAGNTIYF.

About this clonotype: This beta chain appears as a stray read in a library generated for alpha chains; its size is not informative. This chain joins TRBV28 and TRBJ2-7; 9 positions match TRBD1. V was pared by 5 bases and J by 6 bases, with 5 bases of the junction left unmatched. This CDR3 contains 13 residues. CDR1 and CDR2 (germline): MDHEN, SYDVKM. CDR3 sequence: CASSNRGQGEQYF. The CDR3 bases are TGTGCCAGCAGTAACAGGGGGCAAGGCGAGCAGTACTTC.

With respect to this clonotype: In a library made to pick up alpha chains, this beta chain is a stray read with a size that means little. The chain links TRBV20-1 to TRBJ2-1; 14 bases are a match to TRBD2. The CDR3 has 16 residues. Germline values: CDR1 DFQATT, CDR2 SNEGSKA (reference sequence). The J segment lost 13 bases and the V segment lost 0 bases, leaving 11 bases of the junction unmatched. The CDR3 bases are TGCAGTGCTAGAGACCCGGGACTAGCGGGAGCCTTTAAACAGTTCTTC. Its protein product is CSARDPGLAGAFKQFF.

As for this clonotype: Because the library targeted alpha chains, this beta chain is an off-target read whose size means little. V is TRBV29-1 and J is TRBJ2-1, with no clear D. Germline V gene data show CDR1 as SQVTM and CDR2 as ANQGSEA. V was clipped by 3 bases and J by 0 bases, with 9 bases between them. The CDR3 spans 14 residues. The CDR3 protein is CSVDLDSSYNEQFF. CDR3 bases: TGCAGCGTTGATCTTGATAGCTCCTACAATGAGCAGTTCTTC.

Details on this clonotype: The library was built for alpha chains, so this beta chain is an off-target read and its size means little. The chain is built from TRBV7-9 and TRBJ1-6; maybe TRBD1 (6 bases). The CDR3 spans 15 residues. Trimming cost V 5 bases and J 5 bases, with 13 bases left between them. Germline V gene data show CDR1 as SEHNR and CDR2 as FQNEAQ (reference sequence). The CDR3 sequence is CASSPQGTDNSPLHF. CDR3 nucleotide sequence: TGTGCCAGCAGCCCACAGGGTACAGATAATTCACCCCTCCACTTT.

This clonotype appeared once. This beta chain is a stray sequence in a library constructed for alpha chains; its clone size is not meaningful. CDR3 DNA: TGTGCCAGCAGTTCCCCCGGACAGGGGGAAGGCCAGCCCCAGCATTTT. Translated: CASSSPGQGEGQPQHF. The chain uses TRBV28 and TRBJ1-5; TRBD1 agrees at 10 bases. This CDR3 contains 16 residues. Germline loops: CDR1 MDHEN, CDR2 SYDVKM. With 4 bases clipped from V and 7 bases from J, the junction kept 10 bases outside the gene matches.

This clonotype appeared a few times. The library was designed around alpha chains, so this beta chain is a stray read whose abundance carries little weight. CDR3 loop: CSARDLAGTDTQYF. The DNA for the CDR3 is TGCAGTGCTAGAGATCTGGCAGGCACAGATACGCAGTATTTT. This rearrangement joins TRBV20-1 to TRBJ2-3, with no clear D. Germline V gene lookup returns CDR1 DFQATT and CDR2 SNEGSKA (reference sequence). CDR3 length: 14 residues. Trimming left V 0 bases short and J 1 base short, with 8 bases between.

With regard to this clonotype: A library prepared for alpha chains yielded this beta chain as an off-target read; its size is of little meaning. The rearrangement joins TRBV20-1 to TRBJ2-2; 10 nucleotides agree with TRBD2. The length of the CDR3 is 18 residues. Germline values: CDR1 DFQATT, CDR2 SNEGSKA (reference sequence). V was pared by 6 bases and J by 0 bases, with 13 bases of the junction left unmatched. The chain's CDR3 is CSAPPYLAGESNTGELFF. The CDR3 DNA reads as TGCAGTGCCCCCCCCTATCTAGCGGGGGAGTCGAACACCGGGGAGCTGTTTTTT.

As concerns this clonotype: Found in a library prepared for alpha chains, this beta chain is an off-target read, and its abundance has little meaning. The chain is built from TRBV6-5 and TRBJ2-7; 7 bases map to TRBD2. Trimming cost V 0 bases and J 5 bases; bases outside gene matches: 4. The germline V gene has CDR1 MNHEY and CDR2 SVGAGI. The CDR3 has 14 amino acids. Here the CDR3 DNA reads TGTGCCAGCAGTTACTCCGGGGGGTTGGACGAGCAGTACTTC. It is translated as CASSYSGGLDEQYF.

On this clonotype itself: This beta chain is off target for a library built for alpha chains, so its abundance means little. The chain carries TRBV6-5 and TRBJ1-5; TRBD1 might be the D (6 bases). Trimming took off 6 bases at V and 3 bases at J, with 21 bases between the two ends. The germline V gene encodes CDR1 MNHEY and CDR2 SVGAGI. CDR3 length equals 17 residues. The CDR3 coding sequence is TGTGCCAGCAGCCCCGGAGGGATACAGGGTTACAATCAGCCCCAGCATTTT. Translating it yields CASSPGGIQGYNQPQHF.

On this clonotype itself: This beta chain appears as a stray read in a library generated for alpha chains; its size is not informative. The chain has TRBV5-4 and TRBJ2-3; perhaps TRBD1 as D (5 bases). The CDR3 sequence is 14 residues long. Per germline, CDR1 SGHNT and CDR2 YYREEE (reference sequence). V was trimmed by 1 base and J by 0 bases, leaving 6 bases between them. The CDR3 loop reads CASSLQGSTDTQYF. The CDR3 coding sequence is TGTGCCAGCAGCTTGCAGGGCAGCACAGATACGCAGTATTTT.

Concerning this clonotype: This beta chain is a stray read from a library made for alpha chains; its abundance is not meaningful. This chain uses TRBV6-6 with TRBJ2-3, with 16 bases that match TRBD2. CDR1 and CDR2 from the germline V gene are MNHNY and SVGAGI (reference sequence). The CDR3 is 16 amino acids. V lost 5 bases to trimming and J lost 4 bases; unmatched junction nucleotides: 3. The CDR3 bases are TGTGCCAGCAGTGGGACTAGCGGGAGGGCCCCAGATACGCAGTATTTT. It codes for CASSGTSGRAPDTQYF.

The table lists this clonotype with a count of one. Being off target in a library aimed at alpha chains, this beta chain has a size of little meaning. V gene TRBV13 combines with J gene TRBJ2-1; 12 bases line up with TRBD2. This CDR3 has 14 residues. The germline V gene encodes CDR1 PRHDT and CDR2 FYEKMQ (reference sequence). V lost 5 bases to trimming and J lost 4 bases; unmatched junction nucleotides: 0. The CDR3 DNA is TGTGCCAGCAGCGGACTAGCGGGATACAATGAGCAGTTCTTC. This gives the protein CASSGLAGYNEQFF.

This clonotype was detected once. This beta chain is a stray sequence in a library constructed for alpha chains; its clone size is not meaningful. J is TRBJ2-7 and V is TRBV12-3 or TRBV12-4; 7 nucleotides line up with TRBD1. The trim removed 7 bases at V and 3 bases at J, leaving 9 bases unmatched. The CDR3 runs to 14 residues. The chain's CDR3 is CASTIAGGHYEQYF. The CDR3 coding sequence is TGTGCCAGCACCATAGCAGGGGGTCACTACGAGCAGTACTTC.

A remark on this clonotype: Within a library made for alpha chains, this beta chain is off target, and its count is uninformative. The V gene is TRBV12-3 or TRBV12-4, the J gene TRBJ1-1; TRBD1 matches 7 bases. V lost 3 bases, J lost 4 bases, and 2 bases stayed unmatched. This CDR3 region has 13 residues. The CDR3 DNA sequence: TGTGCCAGCAGTTTTGCAGGGGGCACTGAAGCTTTCTTT. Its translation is CASSFAGGTEAFF.